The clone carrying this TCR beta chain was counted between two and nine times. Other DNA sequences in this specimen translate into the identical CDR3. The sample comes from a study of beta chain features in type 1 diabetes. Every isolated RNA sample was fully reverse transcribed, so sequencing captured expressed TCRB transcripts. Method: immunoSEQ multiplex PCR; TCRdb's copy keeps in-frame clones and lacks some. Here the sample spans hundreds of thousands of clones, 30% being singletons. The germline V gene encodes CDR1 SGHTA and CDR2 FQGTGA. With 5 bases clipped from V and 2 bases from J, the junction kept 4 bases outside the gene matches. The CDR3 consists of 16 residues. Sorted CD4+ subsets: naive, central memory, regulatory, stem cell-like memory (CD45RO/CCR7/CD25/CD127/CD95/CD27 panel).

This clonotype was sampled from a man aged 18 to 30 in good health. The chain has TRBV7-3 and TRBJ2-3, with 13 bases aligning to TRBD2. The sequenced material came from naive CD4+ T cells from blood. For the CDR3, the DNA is TGTGCCAGCAGCCTGGGACTAGCGGGGTCCACAGATACGCAGTATTTT. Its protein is CASSLGLAGSTDTQYF.